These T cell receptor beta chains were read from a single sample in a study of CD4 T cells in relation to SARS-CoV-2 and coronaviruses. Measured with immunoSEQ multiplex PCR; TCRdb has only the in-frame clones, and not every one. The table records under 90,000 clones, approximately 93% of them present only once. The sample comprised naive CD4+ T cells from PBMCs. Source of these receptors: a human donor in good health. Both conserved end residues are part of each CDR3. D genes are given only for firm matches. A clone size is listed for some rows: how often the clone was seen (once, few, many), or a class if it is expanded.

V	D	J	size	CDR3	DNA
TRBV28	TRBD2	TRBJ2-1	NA	CASSTGTSGGNEQFF	TGTGCCAGCAGTACCGGGACTAGCGGGGGCAATGAGCAGTTCTTC
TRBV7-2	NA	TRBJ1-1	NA	CASSYTPGTEAFF	TGTGCCAGCAGCTACACGCCGGGGACTGAAGCTTTCTTT
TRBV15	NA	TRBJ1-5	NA	CATSRDRGGWSNQPQHF	TGTGCCACCAGCAGAGATAGGGGAGGGTGGAGCAATCAGCCCCAGCATTTT
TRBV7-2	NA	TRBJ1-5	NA	CASSSGISNQPQHF	TGTGCCAGCAGCTCCGGTATTAGCAATCAGCCCCAGCATTTT
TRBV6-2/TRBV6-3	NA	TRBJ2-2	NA	CASIPGTANTGELFF	TGTGCCAGCATCCCTGGGACGGCGAACACCGGGGAGCTGTTTTTT
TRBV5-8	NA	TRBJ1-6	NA	CASSESRYSPLHF	TGTGCCAGCAGCGAATCACGGTACTCACCCCTCCACTTT
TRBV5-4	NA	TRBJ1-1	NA	CASSPAGGLAFF	TGTGCCAGCAGCCCGGCGGGGGGCTTAGCTTTCTTT
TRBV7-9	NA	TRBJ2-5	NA	CASSLSSWAETQYF	TGTGCCAGCAGCTTGTCGAGCTGGGCGGAGACCCAGTACTTC
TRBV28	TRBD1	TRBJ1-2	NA	CASSLLTGVGYGYTF	TGTGCCAGCAGTTTATTAACAGGGGTGGGATATGGCTACACCTTC
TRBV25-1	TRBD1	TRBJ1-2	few	CASSADRGLVANYGYTF	TGTGCCAGCAGTGCGGACAGGGGGCTAGTGGCTAACTATGGCTACACCTTC
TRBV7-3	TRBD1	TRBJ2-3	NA	CASSPGQVFTDTQYF	TGTGCCAGCAGCCCCGGACAGGTTTTCACAGATACGCAGTATTTT